These 2 T cell receptor beta chains were sequenced from one sample in a study of molecular identifiers for immune sequencing clone quantification. Via MiXCR, TCRdb re-called the PCR reads, giving one row per CDR3 protein. Of around 65,000 distinct CDR3 sequences listed, about 17% were seen once; the top ten hold approximately 1.6%. Material: naive CD8+ T cells from blood, with Jurkat cell RNA spiked in. Subset meaning: FACS-sorted CD8+CD4-CCR7+CD45RA+ naive T cells. These receptors all come from a human donor in good health. Some libraries in this study had Jurkat cell RNA spiked in.

This clonotype was recorded at least ten times. The rearrangement uses TRBV19 and TRBJ2-7, with 8 bases that match TRBD1. Germline CDR1 reads LNHDA; CDR2 reads SQIVND (reference sequence). J lost 4 bases, V lost 9 bases, and 8 bases had no gene match. The CDR3 length is 13 residues. The CDR3 protein is CASSPGQAYEQYF. In nucleotides, the CDR3 is TGTGCCAGCAGCCCGGGACAGGCTTACGAGCAGTACTTC. The full variable domain, completed using reference TRBV19 and TRBJ2-7, is DGGITQSPKYLFRKEGQNVTLSCEQNLNHDAMYWYRQDPGQGLRLIYYSQIVNDFQKGDIAEGYSVSREKKESFPLTVTSAQKNPTAFYLCASSPGQAYEQYFGPGTRLTVT.

There are many counts of this clonotype. The chain employs TRBV7-9 and TRBJ1-4, with 10 bases aligning to TRBD1. V lost 3 bases to trimming and J lost 6 bases; unmatched junction nucleotides: 10. Germline CDR1 and CDR2: SEHNR and FQNEAQ (reference sequence). CDR3 length: 17 amino acids. This CDR3 reads CASSFPGQGSEYEKLFF. CDR3 DNA: TGTGCCAGCAGCTTTCCGGGACAGGGGTCGGAGTATGAAAAACTGTTTTTT.